This entry features one T cell receptor (beta chain) sequence. Its target antigen remains unknown. Mismatch with germline at one junction end may stem from a read error. This specimen comes from a study of identifying expanded T cells in peripheral blood (dated by TCRdb to between 2019 and 2020). For the study in its entirety: Four technical replicates, made by sequencing separate aliquots from the same pool of genomic DNA, were compared pairwise. The investigation overall reported the following: The binomial model flagged approximately 1.2 differentially abundant clones between technical replicates but around 15 over around 2 weeks and roughly 19 over approximately 4 weeks. Across all healthy donors, variance in clone template counts between approximately two-week samples was found to increase significantly with total template count. The beta-binomial model significantly reduced the number of clones called differentially abundant and the false-positive rate across all healthy-donor time intervals. The authors expected biological variance in healthy repertoires might increase further over much longer intervals such as months to years.

From cysteine to phenylalanine, the CDR3 is 14 amino acids long. Only the CDR3 DNA stays, 42 bases, in frame from base 1. CDR1 and CDR2 (LGHNA, YNFKEQ) derive from the germline V gene. The immunoSEQ Assay, which uses bias-controlled multiplex PCR amplification of genomic DNA, was used to profile TCRbeta CDR3 regions. The original pipeline was this. To quantify the absolute abundance of each unique TCRbeta CDR3 region, the sequences were collapsed and filtered. Differential abundance was tested with two models: a binomial (Fisher-equivalent) model and a beta-binomial model that adds time-dependent variance fitted from healthy donors. Clones with fewer than 5 combined templates were removed, and differential abundance was called for clones with a Benjamini-Hochberg FDR below 0.01. In the beta-binomial model, variance was expressed as a function of the total template count across the two samples, in the form v = (b*log(k)+a)^2. Entries here come from immuneACCESS through TCRdb and include only in-frame sequences with V and J called. Some clones fail to appear in such tables; in the studies checked, an unresolved V gene covers under half of the shortfall, and the cause of the remainder is unknown. V and J calls plus clone size are reproduced from that table; the DNA served to infer D and trimming. For this sample there are about 100,000 clones; 88% appear just once. The ten largest clones capture 12% to 15% of the sample.

No immune events such as infections were documented for the healthy donors during the collection period. Time-dependent variance in a beta-binomial model of T-cell clone differential abundance was calibrated using healthy-donor blood repertoires as a training cohort. The training cohort was composed of roughly 10 healthy donors, 3 female and 7 male. The donors were between about 29 and 65 years old, with an average age of about 47 years. Whole blood, obtained from a commercial supplier, was collected from each healthy donor at three time points spaced around two weeks apart. Genomic DNA was extracted from unsorted whole blood for immunosequencing.

Recombination joined TRBV4-2 with TRBJ1-1, and 8 junctional nucleotides match TRBD1. What was sequenced was blood. The clonotype comes from a person aged 18 to 70 in good health. The sequence in DNA is TGTGCCAGCAGACAAGACAGGGGCAGAACTGAAGCTTTCTTT. The translation is CASRQDRGRTEAFF.